The next 6 T cell receptor beta chains were all read from a single sample in a study of early T cells in non-severe SARS-CoV-2 infection. A single record per CDR3 protein comes from TCRdb applying MiXCR to the 5' RACE reads. This sample has fewer than 65,000 distinct CDR3 sequences; approximately 9.3% occur once, and the top ten carry around 1.3%. Sequencing was carried out using whole blood. The receptor source for this set is an adult who was a healthcare worker with PCR-confirmed SARS-CoV-2 infection or an uninfected control (not recorded which).

This clonotype was detected only a few times. The V gene is TRBV3-2, the J gene TRBJ1-2. TRBV3-2 is shown as a pseudogene. CDR3 size: 11 residues. The CDR3 nucleotides are TGTGCCAGCAGCCAGAGCTATGGCTACACCTTC. Residues: CASSQSYGYTF.

This clonotype was found many times. This chain joins TRBV28 and TRBJ1-2; D possibly corresponds to TRBD1 (5 bases). The CDR3 extends over 13 amino acids. Germline values: CDR1 MDHEN, CDR2 SYDVKM. V lost 5 bases, J lost 7 bases, and 14 bases lay in between. Here the CDR3 DNA reads TGTGCCAGCAGTCGCAATGGGGGGTCTGGCTACACCTTC. It specifies CASSRNGGSGYTF.

This clonotype was counted a few times. The V gene is TRBV2, the J gene TRBJ2-5, with 9 bases that match TRBD1. The germline V gene encodes CDR1 SNHLY and CDR2 FYNNEI. The CDR3 sequence is 13 residues long. V shed 6 bases, J shed 3 bases, and the junction held 2 bases outside the gene matches. CDR3: CASSGTGKETQYF. The CDR3 DNA is TGTGCCAGCAGCGGGACAGGGAAAGAGACCCAGTACTTC.

This clonotype was recorded many times. The rearrangement links TRBV6-1 to TRBJ2-7; 7 bases line up with TRBD2. The CDR3 sequence is 16 residues long. Germline values: CDR1 MNHNS, CDR2 SASEGT. V shed 4 bases and J 2 bases; nucleotides not matched to a gene: 11. The CDR3 nucleotides are TGTGCCAGCAGTGGAGACTCACTAGCGTCAACCTACGAGCAGTACGTC. It is translated as CASSGDSLASTYEQYV.

This clonotype was counted many times. The chain uses TRBV6-5 and TRBJ2-2; possibly TRBD2 for D (5 bases). There are 15 residues in the CDR3. Looked up from germline, CDR1 is MNHEY and CDR2 is SVGAGI. The germline V and J ends were trimmed by 8 bases and 2 bases, with 15 bases remaining between them. As DNA, the CDR3 is TGTGCCAGCGGACTCCTAGAGGGTAACACCGGGGAGCTGTTTTTT. It translates to CASGLLEGNTGELFF.

The gene calls are TRBV27 and TRBJ1-1; a weak D match, TRBD1 (6 bases). In germline, CDR1 is MNHEY, CDR2 SMNVEV (reference sequence). This CDR3 region has 14 residues. Trimming stripped 5 bases from V and 1 base from J, with 11 bases between. CDR3 bases: TGTGCCAGCAGTAGGACAGAGCGGAACACTGAAGCTTTCTTT. Amino acid sequence: CASSRTERNTEAFF.